The 18 T cell receptor beta chains presented below share a single source sample, sequenced in a study of T cells after yellow fever vaccination. TCRdb processed the 5' RACE reads anew with MiXCR; each CDR3 protein has one entry. The data hold about 340,000 distinct CDR3 sequences, with about 12% observed a single time. The sequenced sample was CD4+ T cells sorted from PBMCs, obtained 15 days after the yellow fever booster vaccination. These receptors came from a man younger than 35 who received the YFV17D yellow fever vaccine.

This clonotype was recorded at least ten times. The chain carries TRBV4-3 and TRBJ2-7, with 7 bases that match TRBD1. The CDR3 length is 17 residues. CDR1 is LGHNA, CDR2 YSLEER, per germline. The junction had 14 bases not matched to a gene; V was cut back by 0 bases and J by 6 bases. Here the CDR3 reads CASSQDRARTGTSEQYF. In DNA form, the CDR3 reads TGCGCCAGCAGCCAAGATAGGGCTCGGACAGGAACTTCCGAGCAGTACTTC.

V and J are TRBV6-1 and TRBJ1-3; tentatively, D is TRBD1 (6 bases). This CDR3 spans 17 amino acids. Germline V gene data show CDR1 as MNHNS and CDR2 as SASEGT. V was shortened by 2 bases and J by 1 base, with 15 bases between the two germline ends. For the CDR3, the DNA is TGTGCCAGCAGTGAATACGGGCAGGGGAGGTCTGGAAACACCATATATTTT. Its translation is CASSEYGQGRSGNTIYF.

This chain links TRBV15 with TRBJ2-2; 8 nucleotides align to TRBD2. In germline, CDR1 is LNHNV, CDR2 YYDKDF (reference sequence). Trimming removed 2 bases from V and 0 bases from J; junction bases left unmatched: 5. This CDR3 contains 17 residues. The DNA of the CDR3 is TGTGCCACCAGCAGATCGAAGGGACTAGCGAACACCGGGGAGCTGTTTTTT. It codes for CATSRSKGLANTGELFF. Looking up the rest from reference TRBV15 and TRBJ2-2 gives the full variable domain: DAMVIQNPRYQVTQFGKPVTLSCSQTLNHNVMYWYQQKSSQAPKLLFHYYDKDFNNEADTPDNFQSRRPNTSFCFLDIRSPGLGDTAMYLCATSRSKGLANTGELFFGEGSRLTVL.

This clonotype was seen ten or more times. The chain employs TRBV11-2 and TRBJ2-5; no definite D call. CDR1 SGHAT and CDR2 FQNNGV come from the germline V gene. The CDR3 runs 14 residues. Trimming took 5 bases from V and 5 from J, leaving 15 bases between them. CDR3 protein: CASSSRLEVETQYF. CDR3 coding DNA: TGTGCCAGCAGCAGCAGGCTAGAAGTTGAGACCCAGTACTTC.

This clonotype was counted between two and nine times. The chain employs TRBV7-2 and TRBJ2-1, with D possibly being TRBD2 (5 bases). The CDR3 loop spans 15 amino acids. The germline gives CDR1 SGHTA, CDR2 FQGNSA. The V gene lost 1 base and the J gene lost 5 bases, with 12 bases spanning the gap. The CDR3, as DNA: TGTGCCAGCAGCTTAGGGCCGGAGGCACACAATGAGCAGTTCTTC. Translated, it gives CASSLGPEAHNEQFF.

This clonotype has a count of ten or more. The chain is built from TRBV7-2 and TRBJ2-3; the match to TRBD2 covers 11 bases. CDR3 length: 16 amino acids. Germline assignment: CDR1 SGHTA and CDR2 FQGNSA. The junction had 6 bases not matched to a gene; V was cut back by 1 base and J by 6 bases. The CDR3 region is CASSLGFVAGGDTQYF. CDR3 in DNA: TGTGCCAGCAGCTTAGGATTTGTAGCGGGGGGGGATACGCAGTATTTT. Based on the CDR3 plus reference TRBV7-2 and TRBJ2-3, the full variable domain is GAGVSQSPSNKVTEKGKDVELRCDPISGHTALYWYRQSLGQGLEFLIYFQGNSAPDKSGLPSDRFSAERTGGSVSTLTIQRTQQEDSAVYLCASSLGFVAGGDTQYFGPGTRLTVL.

This clonotype was seen more than once but under ten times. This sequence joins TRBV7-2 and TRBJ1-2; 8 nucleotides line up with TRBD1. The CDR3 sequence is 14 residues long. Germline assignment: CDR1 SGHTA and CDR2 FQGNSA. The junction had 9 bases not matched to a gene; V was cut back by 5 bases and J by 7 bases. Written as DNA, the CDR3 is TGTGCCAGCAGCCCCCAAGGACAGGGTCGTGGCTACACCTTC. Protein product: CASSPQGQGRGYTF. Supplemented by reference TRBV7-2 and TRBJ1-2, the full variable domain reads GAGVSQSPSNKVTEKGKDVELRCDPISGHTALYWYRQSLGQGLEFLIYFQGNSAPDKSGLPSDRFSAERTGGSVSTLTIQRTQQEDSAVYLCASSPQGQGRGYTFGSGTRLTVV.

The rearrangement uses TRBV7-2 and TRBJ1-1; 9 nucleotides match TRBD1. The germline V gene encodes CDR1 SGHTA and CDR2 FQGNSA. This CDR3 contains 16 residues. V gave up 5 bases and J gave up 0 bases; unmatched junction bases: 7. The DNA for the CDR3 is TGTGCCAGCAGCGAAGGGACAGGGATCATGAACACTGAAGCTTTCTTT. Translating it yields CASSEGTGIMNTEAFF.

This clonotype was counted a few times. This chain uses TRBV3-1 with TRBJ1-1; TRBD1 might be the D (6 bases). Germline CDR1 reads LGHDT; CDR2 reads YNNKEL (reference sequence). The V end lost 4 bases, the J end lost 8 bases, and 17 bases lay between the germline ends. The CDR3 is 14 residues long. The CDR3 sequence is CASSRGARPTEAFF. The DNA of the CDR3 is TGTGCCAGCAGCCGGGGGGCCAGACCCACCGAAGCTTTCTTT.

The chain employs TRBV20-1 and TRBJ1-5; 9 bases match TRBD1. Germline V gene lookup returns CDR1 DFQATT and CDR2 SNEGSKA (reference sequence). The trim removed 6 bases at V and 5 bases at J, leaving 11 bases unmatched. The CDR3 loop spans 15 amino acids. The CDR3 DNA reads TGCAGTGCGGTCCGGGACAGGGCGGGGGATCAGCCCCAGCATTTT. It is translated as CSAVRDRAGDQPQHF.

This clonotype has at least ten counts. The J gene is TRBJ1-1, the V gene TRBV30; 7 positions match TRBD1. From germline, CDR1 is GTSNPN and CDR2 SVGIG (reference sequence). J lost 11 bases, V lost 2 bases, and 8 bases had no gene match. The CDR3 contains 12 residues. The CDR3 coding sequence is TGTGCCTGGAGTCCCCAGGGGGAAAGGGCTTTCTTT. Its protein is CAWSPQGERAFF. The entire variable domain, with the rest obtained from reference TRBV30 and TRBJ1-1, is as follows: SQTIHQWPATLVQPVGSPLSLECTVEGTSNPNLYWYRQAAGRGLQLLFYSVGIGQISSEVPQNLSASRPQDRQFILSSKKLLLSDSGFYLCAWSPQGERAFFGQGTRLTVV.

This chain connects TRBV20-1 to TRBJ2-4; D gene unclear. The V gene lost 6 bases and the J gene lost 0 bases, with 12 bases spanning the gap. In germline, CDR1 is DFQATT, CDR2 SNEGSKA (reference sequence). There are 14 residues in the CDR3. CDR3: CSAQPRLAKNIQYF. The DNA for the CDR3 is TGCAGTGCCCAGCCCCGGTTAGCCAAAAACATTCAGTACTTC.

The sample holds a few counts of this clonotype. The V call is TRBV3-1, the J call TRBJ1-1; D call uncertain. With 5 bases removed from V and 1 base from J, the gap between germline ends came to 14 bases. Looked up from germline, CDR1 is LGHDT and CDR2 is YNNKEL (reference sequence). This CDR3 contains 15 residues. CDR3 protein: CASSSGSAQNTEAFF. In nucleotides, the CDR3 is TGTGCCAGCAGCTCCGGGTCCGCTCAGAACACTGAAGCTTTCTTT.

The chain links TRBV6-2 or TRBV6-3 to TRBJ1-1; possible D gene TRBD1, 5 bases. Trimming pared 2 bases from V and 0 bases from J, leaving 13 bases between. The CDR3 is 16 amino acids. Per the germline V gene, CDR1 is MNHEY and CDR2 is SVGEGT. CDR3 residues: CASSYGAGRLNTEAFF. The CDR3 nucleotides are TGTGCCAGCAGTTACGGGGCAGGACGACTGAACACTGAAGCTTTCTTT.

The chain joins TRBV5-4 to TRBJ1-2; D is ambiguous. The CDR3 is made up of 14 amino acids. Germline V gene lookup returns CDR1 SGHNT and CDR2 YYREEE (reference sequence). With 4 bases removed from V and 4 bases from J, the gap between germline ends came to 14 bases. CDR3 loop: CASSRPRERYGYTF. The CDR3 DNA sequence: TGTGCCAGCAGCAGACCCCGGGAACGCTATGGCTACACCTTC.

This clonotype was picked up a small number of times. The rearrangement links TRBV5-1 to TRBJ2-5; D is unresolved. CDR3 length: 14 residues. Trimming stripped 3 bases from V and 1 base from J, with 10 bases between. Germline CDR1 and CDR2: SGHRS and YFSETQ. The CDR3 here is CASSSLGSQETQYF. CDR3 coding DNA: TGCGCCAGCAGCTCTTTAGGAAGCCAAGAGACCCAGTACTTC.

The sample holds many counts of this clonotype. This rearrangement joins TRBV7-9 to TRBJ2-2, with 8 bases identical to TRBD2. V gave up 8 bases and J gave up 0 bases; unmatched junction bases: 2. The V gene's germline CDR1 is SEHNR and CDR2 FQNEAQ (reference sequence). The CDR3 is 14 amino acids. The CDR3 nucleotides are TGTGCCAGCGCGGGGGGCGCGAACACCGGGGAGCTGTTTTTT. It translates to CASAGGANTGELFF.

There are a few counts of this clonotype. V gene TRBV5-1 combines with J gene TRBJ1-1; 7 bases match TRBD1. After removal of 2 bases from V and 1 base from J, the junction contained 2 bases not matched to a gene. This CDR3 has 14 amino acids. CDR1 is SGHRS, CDR2 YFSETQ, per germline. The CDR3 nucleotides are TGCGCCAGCAGCTTCGGGGACAGGAACACTGAAGCTTTCTTT. This translates into CASSFGDRNTEAFF.